Sequencing of this T cell receptor (beta chain) was carried out in a study of identical twins (TCRdb year 2016). For the wider study: TCR alpha and beta repertoires from monozygotic twins, unrelated adults of various ages and cord blood were deep-sequenced to test whether fetal clonotypes persist. Replicate twin experiments were performed at different times using different library preparation protocols to rule out contamination. The investigation overall reported the following: Fewer insertions were carried by abundant cord blood beta clonotypes; a weaker similar trend was observed in young adult naive repertoires, while no such trend was observed in memory repertoires. In beta out-of-frame sequences, excess twin sharing was weaker, because having fewer shared sequences lowered the signal-to-noise ratio. Out-of-frame TCR alpha sharing in monozygotic twins was systematically underestimated by recombination models, whereas sharing between unrelated individuals was in agreement with the recombination models. Invariant T cells such as MAIT and iNKT could partly confound zero-insertion analyses, although diverse VJ usage argued against such confounding for most clonotypes. Compared with coincidental sharing between unrelated individuals, out-of-frame TCR alpha sequences shared between twins showed an excess of sequences with low generation probability. Conclusions relied on cross-sectional statistical analysis, since the same donors could not be followed over many years.

The germline V gene supplies CDR1 SGDLS and CDR2 YYNGEE. Trimming leaves V shorter by 0 bases and J shorter by 6 bases, with the junction holding 11 bases beyond the gene matches. Counted from cysteine to phenylalanine, this CDR3 has 17 amino acids. The kept DNA is CDR3 alone, 51 bases in frame from the first base. Every donor was a healthy Caucasian. Three pairs of female monozygotic twins, all aged 18 to 29 years, were included in the twin cohort. The RNA used for TCR libraries was isolated from peripheral blood mononuclear cells. Library creation used 5' RACE. Instrument on record: Illumina HiSeq 2000. Template switching introduced a universal primer binding site; the final cDNA contained a unique molecular identifier, enabling accurate counting of TCR cDNA molecules. Specific primers in the conserved constant-segment region were used to synthesize first-strand cDNA for the TCR alpha and beta chains. To control for contamination, each cDNA library was double barcoded with a SMART-Mk sample barcode plus Illumina barcodes. TruSeq adapter sequences, together with Illumina sample barcodes, were added in two successive PCR steps. Sequencing of the TCR alpha and beta cDNA libraries was done on the Illumina HiSeq platform using custom primers. For the original study's pipeline: Unique molecular identifiers were extracted from raw reads with MiGEC, and CDR3 positions were determined with MiXCR. For each individual, recombination models were inferred using an EM algorithm with the repgenHMM and IGoR tools. The analysis of shared clonotypes was done with the tcR package in R, with sharing normalized by the product of cloneset sizes. Out-of-frame nonproductive sequences were analyzed to study raw recombination free of thymic and clonal selection effects. The raw public data were reprocessed by TCRdb itself: fastp quality trimming at Q25, MiXCR clonotype calling, in-frame beta chains only. CDR3 protein duplicates are merged, each entry listing the most common genes and DNA. These V and J calls derive from TCRdb rather than the authors' analysis. Recorded for this sample are about 660,000 distinct CDR3 sequences; 8.6% of them occurred a single time. Of the sample, approximately 0.94% is held by the ten largest clones.

This clonotype has more than one count but fewer than ten. Its antigen is not yet known. It has no much larger one-base neighbor in the sample; base qualities were not kept. This same sample was also taken into another study, of yellow fever vaccine responses in identical twins. According to the second study: The authors reported that the T cell response to vaccination in identical twins appeared partly convergent and partly personalized. In identical twins, the study followed T cell clones that responded to the vaccine with precision.

Specimen: PBMCs. Rearrangement joined TRBV9 to TRBJ2-1, with 8 bases in between that match TRBD2. The sequence derives from a young woman in good health. The CDR3 protein is CASSVGPSGGGGNEQFF. The sequence in DNA is TGTGCCAGCAGCGTAGGACCAAGCGGGGGAGGTGGCAATGAGCAGTTCTTC.